A selection of T cell receptor beta chains follows, all from one sample in a study of T cells after posttransplantation cyclophosphamide. Using immunoSEQ multiplex PCR, the repertoire was profiled, and TCRdb retains in-frame clones only, with some absent. Found here are tens of thousands of clones, roughly 92% of them singletons; the top ten hold 2.5% to 4%. Sequenced material: PBMCs. These receptors all stem from a woman between 50 and 59 years old in good health and a related stem cell transplant donor. Each CDR3 is given with its conserved first and last residue. A D gene is named only where the DNA matches it firmly. Only part of the rows carry a size: once, few, many, or a class if the clone is expanded.

V gene	J gene	D gene	clone size	CDR3 length	CDR3 DNA	CDR3 protein
TRBV4-1	TRBJ2-2	TRBD1	-	16	TGCGCCAGCAGCCAAGCGGGACAGGCGAACACCGGGGAGCTGTTTTTT	CASSQAGQANTGELFF
TRBV5-1	TRBJ2-5	-	-	14	TGCGCCAGCAGCTCACAGGGCTACCAAGAGACCCAGTACTTC	CASSSQGYQETQYF
TRBV28	TRBJ1-2	-	-	16	TGTGCCAGCAGTTTAATCCCGTTGGGCACAGGGTATGGCTACACCTTC	CASSLIPLGTGYGYTF
TRBV19	TRBJ2-2	TRBD1	-	14	TGTGCCGGCCGGGACAGGACGAATACCGGGGAGCTGTTTTTT	CAGRDRTNTGELFF
TRBV6-1	TRBJ1-1	TRBD1	-	14	TGTGCCAGCAGTCCCAACAGGGGGAACACTGAAGCTTTCTTT	CASSPNRGNTEAFF
TRBV10-1	TRBJ2-7	TRBD1	-	14	TGCGCCAGCAGCCGGGACAGGGGACTATACGAGCAGTACTTC	CASSRDRGLYEQYF
TRBV25-1	TRBJ2-7	-	-	12	TGTGCCAGCACGGGAAACTCCTACGAGCAGTACTTC	CASTGNSYEQYF
TRBV5-1	TRBJ2-7	-	-	13	TGCGCCAGCAGCTCCTCTCAGGGCTACGAGCAGTACTTC	CASSSSQGYEQYF
TRBV5-1	TRBJ1-4	-	once	14	TGCGCCAGCAGCTTGGGGAGGGGACCCGGGAAACTGTTTTTT	CASSLGRGPGKLFF
TRBV6-5	TRBJ2-7	-	few	14	TGTGCCAGCAGTGAATATGCGGAATCCTACGAGCAGTACTTC	CASSEYAESYEQYF
TRBV5-1	TRBJ1-1	-	-	14	TGCGCCAGCAGCGTAACCGGGGGATACACTGAAGCTTTCTTT	CASSVTGGYTEAFF
TRBV15	TRBJ2-3	-	-	13	TGTGCCACCAGCAGGGAGGATCCAGATACGCAGTATTTT	CATSREDPDTQYF
TRBV6-1	TRBJ2-5	TRBD2	-	14	TGTGCCAGCAAGGGCGGGAGGAGCCAAGAGACCCAGTACTTC	CASKGGRSQETQYF
TRBV19	TRBJ2-3	TRBD2	-	17	TGTGCCAGTAGTATGAATGGACTAGCGGGGGTCACAGATACGCAGTATTTT	CASSMNGLAGVTDTQYF
TRBV6-5	TRBJ1-2	-	-	16	TGTGCCAGCAGTTACGGGACAACCGGACCCCTCTATGGCTACACCTTC	CASSYGTTGPLYGYTF
TRBV18	TRBJ2-1	-	-	13	TGTGCCAGCTCACCATCGGGTATCAATGAGCAGTTCTTC	CASSPSGINEQFF
TRBV5-4	TRBJ2-5	TRBD2	-	14	TGTGCCAGCAGCTTAGCGGGAGCTATAGAGACCCAGTACTTC	CASSLAGAIETQYF
TRBV5-4	TRBJ1-1	TRBD1	-	15	TGTGCCAGCAGCATCCCGGGACAGGGCTTTCCTGAAGCTTTCTTT	CASSIPGQGFPEAFF
TRBV19	TRBJ1-2	TRBD1	-	14	TGTGCCAGTAGTTCGCTGACAGGGAATCGCGGCTACACCTTC	CASSSLTGNRGYTF
TRBV5-4	TRBJ2-4	TRBD1	once	15	TGTGCCAGCAGCTTGGTGGGACAGGGTTTAAACATTCAGTACTTC	CASSLVGQGLNIQYF
TRBV7-2	TRBJ1-4	-	-	14	TGTGCCAGCAGCCTCGGCAGGGTAAATGAAAAACTGTTTTTT	CASSLGRVNEKLFF
TRBV7-9	TRBJ2-7	TRBD1	-	16	TGTGCCAGCAGCTTAGTCCCTGGACAGGGGGCCTACGAGCAGTACTTC	CASSLVPGQGAYEQYF
TRBV19	TRBJ2-7	TRBD2	-	15	TGTGCCACAGGGACTAGCGACGGGCAGGGTTACGAGCAGTACTTC	CATGTSDGQGYEQYF
TRBV5-6	TRBJ2-4	TRBD1	once	15	TGTGCCAGCAGCCCGGTGGACAGGAACAAAAACATTCAGTACTTC	CASSPVDRNKNIQYF
TRBV5-1	TRBJ2-7	TRBD1	few	15	TGCGCCAGCAGCCCCACAACCGGGACAGGGGTCGAGCAGTACTTC	CASSPTTGTGVEQYF
TRBV19	TRBJ2-7	TRBD1	-	16	TGTGCCAGCCGCGTCCGTTCCGGGGGACAGGTTTACGAGCAGTACTTC	CASRVRSGGQVYEQYF
TRBV5-4	TRBJ1-2	-	-	12	TGTGCCAGCAGCTCCCGGACAGATGGCTACACCTTC	CASSSRTDGYTF
TRBV2	TRBJ1-3	TRBD1	-	16	TGTGCCAGCAGCCTAGGGACAGGGGGACCTGGAAACACCATATATTTT	CASSLGTGGPGNTIYF
TRBV10-1	TRBJ2-1	TRBD2	-	17	TGCGCCAGCAGTGAGTCCAAGGGACTAGCGGGATACAATGAGCAGTTCTTC	CASSESKGLAGYNEQFF
TRBV9	TRBJ1-3	-	-	17	TGTGCCAGCAGCGACCGAGGACAGCCCCCCTCTGGAAACACCATATATTTT	CASSDRGQPPSGNTIYF
TRBV7-6	TRBJ2-5	TRBD2	-	13	TGTGCCAGCAGCTCGCGGGAGGTGGAGACCCAGTACTTC	CASSSREVETQYF
TRBV11-3	TRBJ2-1	-	-	14	TGTGCCAGCAGCTTAACGCAGGGGACCTCACAGCAGTTCTTC	CASSLTQGTSQQFF
TRBV29-1	TRBJ2-7	TRBD1	-	13	TGCAGCGGGGGGGGACAGGGATTCGGCGAGCAGTACTTC	CSGGGQGFGEQYF
TRBV14	TRBJ1-4	-	few	15	TGTGCCAGCAGCCAAGACACAGGGCCCCAGGAAAAACTGTTTTTT	CASSQDTGPQEKLFF
TRBV6-4	TRBJ2-3	-	-	14	TGTGCCAGCAGTCGGGAGCCTGGGGGGGATACGCAGTATTTT	CASSREPGGDTQYF
TRBV6-1	TRBJ1-1	TRBD1	-	15	TGTGCCAGCGGTCGGGACAGGGGTTCCGACACTGAAGCTTTCTTT	CASGRDRGSDTEAFF
TRBV5-3	TRBJ1-2	-	-	13	TGTGCCGAACTGGGGTGCGGGGGCTATGGCTACACCTTC	CAELGCGGYGYTF
TRBV19	TRBJ2-7	-	-	13	TGTGCCAGTAGTAGCTCAGGGGACTACGAGCAGTACTTC	CASSSSGDYEQYF
TRBV6-5	TRBJ2-5	-	-	13	TGTGCCAGCAGTTACCCGGGGGTAGAGACCCAGTACTTC	CASSYPGVETQYF
TRBV9	TRBJ2-7	-	-	14	TGTGCCAGCAGCGTAGAGGTAGGAAGGGGTGAGCAGTACTTC	CASSVEVGRGEQYF
TRBV5-1	TRBJ2-7	TRBD1	-	13	TGCGCCAGCCTGGGACAGGGCTCCCACGAGCAGTACTTC	CASLGQGSHEQYF